The clone carrying this T cell receptor beta chain was observed at least ten times. The entry originates in a study of molecular identifiers for immune sequencing clone quantification. Sorting defined naive CD8 T cells as CD8+CD4-CCR7+CD45RA+. TCRdb analysed the PCR reads with MiXCR anew, one entry per CDR3 protein. Seen here are over 300,000 distinct CDR3 sequences, about a quarter observed once, and the top ten hold about 0.74%. The CDR3 extends over 14 amino acids. The V end was cut by 5 bases, the J end by 6 bases, with 16 bases between. Germline CDR1 and CDR2: SEHNR and FQNEAQ (reference sequence).

Sequenced input: naive CD8+ T cells from blood, with Jurkat cell RNA spiked in. Noted subset: FACS-sorted CD8+CD4-CCR7+CD45RA+ naive T cells. The J gene is TRBJ1-1, the V gene TRBV7-9; D is undetermined. The source is a human donor in good health. Some libraries in this study had Jurkat cell RNA spiked in. The CDR3 DNA follows: TGTGCCAGCAGCCACGCTATCGCCCTCGCTGAAGCTTTCTTT. This gives the protein CASSHAIALAEAFF.